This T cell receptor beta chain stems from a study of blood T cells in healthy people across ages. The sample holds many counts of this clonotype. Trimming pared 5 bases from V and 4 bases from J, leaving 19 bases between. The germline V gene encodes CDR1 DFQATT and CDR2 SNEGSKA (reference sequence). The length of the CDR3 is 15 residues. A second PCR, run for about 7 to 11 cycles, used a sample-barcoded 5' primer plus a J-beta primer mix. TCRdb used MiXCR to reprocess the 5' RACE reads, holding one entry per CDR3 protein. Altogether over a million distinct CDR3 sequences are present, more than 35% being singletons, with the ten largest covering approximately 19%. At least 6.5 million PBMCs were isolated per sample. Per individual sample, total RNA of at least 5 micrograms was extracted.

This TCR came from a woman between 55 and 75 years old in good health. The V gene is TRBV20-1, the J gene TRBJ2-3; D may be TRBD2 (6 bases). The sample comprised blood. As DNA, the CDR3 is TGCAGTGCTGGGGGATTTGCGGGATCGGCAGATACGCAGTATTTT. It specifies CSAGGFAGSADTQYF.